This T cell receptor (beta chain) was sequenced for a study of T cell changes during pregnancy in multiple sclerosis. TCRdb keeps only in-frame clones here, not all; method: immunoSEQ multiplex PCR. The repertoire holds tens of thousands of clones, with 85% to 95% as singletons. The CDR3 has 14 amino acids. V was pared by 4 bases and J by 4 bases, with 14 bases between. Per germline, CDR1 SGHRS and CDR2 YFSETQ. The chain is built from TRBV5-1 and TRBJ1-1; TRBD1 might be the D (5 bases). The specimen was CD8+ T cells from peripheral blood mononuclear cells, collected in the third trimester of pregnancy. The clonotype was recovered from a female donor with multiple sclerosis, enrolled in a pregnancy study. The CDR3 DNA follows: TGCGCCAGCAGCCCAAGGGGTAAGGTCACTGAAGCTTTCTTT. Translating it yields CASSPRGKVTEAFF.